A selection of T cell receptor beta chains follows, all from one sample in a study of blood T cell repertoires in COVID-19. The protocol was immunoSEQ multiplex PCR, while the TCRdb copy is restricted to in-frame clones and leaves out a portion. The sample contains 89,000 or so clones, 85% of which appear only once. The sequenced material came from peripheral blood. Receptor source: a man older than 75 with acute or convalescent COVID-19. Each CDR3 is given with its conserved first and last residue.

>TRBV28|TRBJ2-1|16
CASRETQGTYYNEQFF
>TRBV7-6|TRBJ1-1|14
CASSQPGQGAEAFF
>TRBV5-1|TRBJ2-3|14
CASSLVGTGPGGYF
>TRBV9|TRBJ2-5|15
CASSAGTTVGETQYF
>TRBV28|TRBJ2-7|15
CASSFLQTGSYEQYF
>TRBV28|TRBJ2-3|15
CASSLGQGGTDTQYF
>TRBV14|TRBJ1-4|15
CASSQRTFTNEKLFF
>TRBV6-1|TRBJ1-4|19
CASSDRVWDRGRSNEKLFF
>TRBV9|TRBJ2-1|17
CASSVGGSGRAGNEQFF
>TRBV10-3|TRBJ2-3|15
CAINLAGAGTDTQYF
>TRBV7-9|TRBJ1-2|14
CASGGGSNLAGYTF
>TRBV19|TRBJ2-1|15
CASSRWEGPGNEQFF
>TRBV6-5|TRBJ2-1|14
CAITGTGVYNEQFF
>TRBV7-2|TRBJ2-5|13
CASSRTGQETQYF
>TRBV27|TRBJ1-6|16
CASSLKQTGGNSPLHF
>TRBV27|TRBJ2-1|16
CASSYSRLAAYNEQFF
>TRBV4-1|TRBJ2-2|14
CASSHPSGTGELFF
>TRBV4-2|TRBJ1-5|18
CASSQDWLGQISNQPQHF
>TRBV5-1|TRBJ2-7|13
CASSLVGAQEQYF
>TRBV6-6|TRBJ2-2|15
CASSRQGARFGELFF
>TRBV11-2|TRBJ2-3|15
CASSLEDIPTDTQYF
>TRBV6-6|TRBJ2-7|15
CASSTTGTTTYEQYF
>TRBV6-5|TRBJ2-2|14
CASSRQGITGELFF
>TRBV28|TRBJ1-2|15
CASSLSPDSNYGYTF
>TRBV9|TRBJ2-1|15
CASSVGTSGIGEQFF
>TRBV9|TRBJ1-2|14
CASSVEPVGRASTF
>TRBV9|TRBJ2-3|18
CASSRDPSGRALADTQYF
>TRBV6-4|TRBJ2-1|16
CASSEEPGVAYNEQFF
>TRBV5-1|TRBJ2-1|20
CASSLLTSGSANDRYNEQFF
>TRBV2|TRBJ2-1|14
CASSRPDSPNEQFF
>TRBV7-2|TRBJ1-2|13
CASSWDRNYGYTF
>TRBV3-1/TRBV3-2|TRBJ2-6|19
CASSPRAGRGSSGANVLTF
>TRBV3-1/TRBV3-2|TRBJ1-2|15
CASSRQGASKDGYTF
>TRBV7-2|TRBJ2-1|15
CASSSTSGRRNEQFF
>TRBV18|TRBJ2-1|16
CASSRTSETDYNEQFF
>TRBV25-1|TRBJ1-1|12
CASSELGAEAFF
>TRBV11-3|TRBJ2-1|18
CASSFNSGRGKSYNEQFF
>TRBV13|TRBJ2-1|12
CASSSWGGEQFF
>TRBV20-1|TRBJ2-6|13
CSASRPGANVLTF
>TRBV9|TRBJ1-2|15
CASSAEWGEGYGYTF
>TRBV4-1|TRBJ2-7|15
CASSLSLGQSYEQYF
>TRBV2|TRBJ2-7|13
CASNQMRGYEQYF
>TRBV4-3|TRBJ1-5|17
CASSQENLGQGNQPQHF
>TRBV5-1|TRBJ2-2|14
CASSFNRGRMKLFF
>TRBV19|TRBJ2-7|15
CASSTGGQGAYEQYF
>TRBV19|TRBJ1-5|14
CASRYRGQDQPQHF
>TRBV24-1|TRBJ2-4|16
CATSDTGTPAKNIQYF
>TRBV16|TRBJ2-6|18
CASSQSSGGPYGANVLTF
>TRBV4-3|TRBJ2-3|18
CASSQVLSSAGAWDTQYF
>TRBV11-3|TRBJ1-3|17
CASSSSPEAYSGNTIYF
>TRBV18|TRBJ1-2|16
CASSPSSGGGAQGYTF
>TRBV7-2|TRBJ1-1|14
CASSSTGGQTEAFF
>TRBV28|TRBJ2-7|14
CASSPPTASYEQYF
>TRBV24-1|TRBJ2-1|15
CATSDRTTGYNEQFF
>TRBV5-1|TRBJ2-7|14
CASSLSGGSYEQYF